This T cell receptor (beta chain) was sequenced for a study of monozygotic twins with inflammatory bowel disease. Template switching introduced UMIs that contain a 6-nucleotide sample barcode. TCRalpha and TCRbeta cDNA went through nested PCRs of approximately 16 and 9 cycles, two in total. TCRdb reprocessed the 5' RACE reads, with one entry per CDR3 protein and no DNA. In total, the table holds more than 110,000 distinct CDR3 sequences. The V gene's germline CDR1 is SGHNT and CDR2 YYREEE (reference sequence). CDR3 length equals 13 residues. Study-wide results and caveats: With others, IBD patients shared fewer clonotypes than healthy twins did, especially with disease activity.

Concerning this clonotype: Its target is not known.

Blood (approximately 2.7 ml) was collected from every donor individually. V is TRBV5-4 and J is TRBJ1-5; without DNA, the TCRdb call of TRBD1 cannot be checked. Sequencing was carried out using blood. This TCR was recovered from a human donor with ulcerative colitis or Crohn's disease, or a healthy co-twin of an affected twin (not recorded which). The CDR3 here is CASSPGEGRPQHF.